One sample yielded the 18 T cell receptor beta chains listed below, sequenced in a study of blood T cell repertoires in COVID-19. Measured with immunoSEQ multiplex PCR; TCRdb has only the in-frame clones, and not every one. The profile shows fewer than 250,000 clones, 85% to 90% of them singletons. What was sequenced was PBMCs or T cells enriched from blood (not recorded which). Every receptor here comes from a woman aged 45 to 65 with acute COVID-19.

The chain couples TRBV10-3 to TRBJ2-2; 7 bases align to TRBD1. This CDR3 has 17 residues. In germline, CDR1 is ENHRY, CDR2 SYGVKD. With V trimmed by 4 bases and J by 7 bases, 15 bases remained unmatched. The CDR3 sequence: CAISGIGVQGSFGELFF. The CDR3, as DNA: TGTGCCATCAGTGGAATCGGGGTACAGGGGAGTTTCGGGGAGCTGTTTTTT.

CDR3 nucleotides: TGTGCCAGCAGCTTAGGGGTTGGGCGCTACGAGCAGTACTTC. Protein: CASSLGVGRYEQYF. The chain links TRBV7-9 to TRBJ2-7; no clear D. The CDR3 is 14 amino acids. V dropped 1 base and J dropped 3 bases, with 10 bases sitting between them. Germline V gene sequence: CDR1 SEHNR, CDR2 FQNEAQ (reference sequence).

The chain joins TRBV19 to TRBJ2-1; 10 bases fit TRBD2. CDR3 length: 15 amino acids. The ends lost 3 bases at V and 7 bases at J; junction bases unmatched: 6. The germline V gene has CDR1 LNHDA and CDR2 SQIVND (reference sequence). CDR3 sequence (DNA): TGTGCCAGTAGTATCCCCAGCGGGAGGGGGAATGAGCAGTTCTTC. This gives the protein CASSIPSGRGNEQFF.

This chain connects TRBV28 to TRBJ2-3; 8 positions agree with TRBD2. Germline V lookup: CDR1 MDHEN, CDR2 SYDVKM. CDR3 length: 18 amino acids. V lost 3 bases to trimming and J lost 1 base; unmatched junction nucleotides: 12. CDR3 in amino acids: CASSFNPGGLDRTDTQYF. In DNA form, the CDR3 reads TGTGCCAGCAGTTTTAATCCGGGAGGGCTGGATCGCACAGATACGCAGTATTTT.

CDR3 region: CASSMYGGTEAFF. CDR3 nucleotides: TGTGCCAGTAGTATGTACGGGGGCACTGAAGCTTTCTTT. The rearrangement links TRBV19 to TRBJ1-1, with a possible D match to TRBD1 (5 bases). In germline, CDR1 is LNHDA, CDR2 SQIVND (reference sequence). V gave up 3 bases and J gave up 4 bases, with 9 bases separating them. This CDR3 has 13 residues.

This clone was observed once. This chain joins TRBV28 and TRBJ1-2; D gene ambiguous. Trimming removed 3 bases at V and 1 base at J, with 9 bases between. The length of the CDR3 is 14 residues. Germline V lookup: CDR1 MDHEN, CDR2 SYDVKM. CDR3 coding DNA: TGTGCCAGCAGTTTCAGAGGGAGTAACTATGGCTACACCTTC. Its translation: CASSFRGSNYGYTF.

This clone was seen only once. V is TRBV15 and J is TRBJ2-1; D remains unclear. Trimming shortened V by 1 base and J by 4 bases, and 2 bases separated the two germline ends. From germline, CDR1 is LNHNV and CDR2 YYDKDF (reference sequence). The CDR3 totals 12 residues. This CDR3 reads CATSRAYNEQFF. The DNA for the CDR3 is TGTGCCACCAGCAGAGCTTACAATGAGCAGTTCTTC.

The V call is TRBV9, the J call TRBJ1-5; 7 bases line up with TRBD1. V shed 6 bases and J 4 bases; nucleotides not matched to a gene: 7. Germline V gives CDR1 SGDLS, CDR2 YYNGEE. This CDR3 has 14 residues. CDR3 nucleotide sequence: TGTGCCAGCATCTCCAGGGGGAGGAATCAGCCCCAGCATTTT. Residues: CASISRGRNQPQHF.

The chain couples TRBV19 to TRBJ1-5; TRBD1 matches 8 bases. Germline CDR1 reads LNHDA; CDR2 reads SQIVND (reference sequence). This CDR3 region has 14 residues. V lost 8 bases and J lost 4; bases outside the gene matches: 7. CDR3 residues: CASGQGSGNQPQHF. The CDR3 nucleotides read TGTGCCAGTGGACAGGGTTCAGGAAATCAGCCCCAGCATTTT.

V and J are TRBV7-3 and TRBJ2-1; TRBD2 aligns across 11 bases. The CDR3 has 18 residues. Germline loops: CDR1 SGHTA, CDR2 FQGTGA. V shed 1 base and J 3 bases; nucleotides not matched to a gene: 8. The CDR3 sequence is CASSLRDSGTSGYNEQFF. The CDR3 DNA is TGTGCCAGCAGCTTAAGGGACTCCGGGACTAGCGGCTACAATGAGCAGTTCTTC.

The J gene is TRBJ2-2, the V gene TRBV5-1, with TRBD2 matching 7 bases. There are 18 residues in the CDR3. CDR1 SGHRS and CDR2 YFSETQ come from the germline V gene. Trimming took 1 base from V and 4 from J; bases not matched to a gene: 13. The CDR3 here is CASSLSPGEGRGTGELFF. CDR3 DNA: TGCGCCAGCAGCTTGTCGCCCGGGGAGGGGCGGGGCACCGGGGAGCTGTTTTTT.

J is TRBJ1-2 and V is TRBV30; 7 bases are shared with TRBD1. This CDR3 spans 16 amino acids. After removal of 2 bases from V and 4 bases from J, the junction contained 13 bases not matched to a gene. Germline V gene sequence: CDR1 GTSNPN, CDR2 SVGIG (reference sequence). The CDR3 here is CAWSTARQGTTYGYTF. DNA of the CDR3: TGTGCCTGGAGTACGGCACGACAGGGCACTACCTATGGCTACACCTTC.

This clone occurred once. V gene TRBV30 combines with J gene TRBJ1-1; D ambiguous. The germline V gene encodes CDR1 GTSNPN and CDR2 SVGIG (reference sequence). The CDR3 spans 13 residues. V shed 3 bases and J shed 4 bases, with 12 bases lying between them. The CDR3 protein is CAWSPTGGTEAFF. As DNA, the CDR3 is TGTGCCTGGAGCCCGACCGGCGGCACTGAAGCTTTCTTT.

V and J are TRBV5-6 and TRBJ2-7; 7 nucleotides match TRBD2. Germline V CDR1 and CDR2: SGHDT, YYEEEE. The CDR3 covers 14 residues. With 5 bases clipped from V and 2 bases from J, the junction kept 7 bases outside the gene matches. CDR3 amino acids: CASRSAGLPYEQYF. The CDR3 DNA reads as TGTGCCAGCAGGTCAGCGGGACTACCCTACGAGCAGTACTTC.

A note on this clone: In the same sample, other DNA sequences code for this CDR3. This chain joins TRBV6-2 or TRBV6-3 and TRBJ2-7; D is uncertain. There are 11 residues in the CDR3. CDR1 and CDR2 (germline): MNHEY, SVGEGT. V lost 2 bases and J 4 bases, leaving 3 bases between the germline ends. The CDR3 DNA sequence: TGTGCCAGCAGTTACCTATACGAGCAGTACTTC. It encodes CASSYLYEQYF.

The chain employs TRBV3-1 (or the pseudogene TRBV3-2) and TRBJ2-1; the match to TRBD2 covers 11 bases. Germline V gene sequence: CDR1 LGHDT, CDR2 YNNKEL (reference sequence). The V gene end was trimmed by 4 bases and the J gene end by 4 bases; junction bases not matched to a gene: 3. The CDR3 sequence is 15 residues long. The chain's CDR3 is CASSPWTSGYNEQFF. Here the CDR3 DNA reads TGTGCCAGCAGCCCATGGACTAGCGGGTACAATGAGCAGTTCTTC.

The chain has TRBV5-4 and TRBJ2-5; D perhaps matches TRBD2 (5 bases). The CDR3 consists of 20 residues. Trimming removed 4 bases from V and 2 bases from J, with 30 bases in between. CDR1 SGHNT and CDR2 YYREEE come from the germline V gene (reference sequence). The CDR3: CASSLLVGSVGVLRQETQYF. CDR3 nucleotides: TGTGCCAGCAGCCTCCTCGTGGGTAGCGTCGGGGTCTTGAGGCAAGAGACCCAGTACTTC.

The V call is TRBV7-9, the J call TRBJ2-3; D possibly corresponds to TRBD2 (5 bases). Deletions cut 1 base from V and 0 bases from J, with 20 bases between. The CDR3 loop spans 19 amino acids. Germline V gene sequence: CDR1 SEHNR, CDR2 FQNEAQ (reference sequence). CDR3 DNA sequence: TGTGCCAGCAGCTTAGGGTTTGAGCGGTCGGCGGCTAGCACAGATACGCAGTATTTT. This encodes CASSLGFERSAASTDTQYF.